Presented here are 22 T cell receptor beta chains from one specimen sequenced in a study of shared clonotypes between healthy human individuals (dated by TCRdb to 2018 to 2021). Receptors were amplified or captured by the immunoSEQ multiplex PCR assay. Drawn from immuneACCESS, this table holds only the in-frame rearrangements with V and J called that TCRdb kept. Clones are partly lost; checked studies trace under half to an unresolved V gene and leave the rest unexplained. Here the sample has some 2,400,000 clones; approximately 95% occur a single time. Clones ranked in the top ten supply over 0.1% of the sample. Sequences were obtained from naive CD4+ T cells sorted from blood. Sample cell subset or site, as interpreted from the label and publication: CD45RA+ positively selected. These receptors were taken from a man aged 18 to 35 in good health.

This clone is a singleton in its sample. This CDR3 reads CASSLGGGAYNEQFF. Written as DNA, the CDR3 is TGTGCCAGCTCCCTCGGAGGGGGGGCCTACAATGAGCAGTTCTTC. The rearrangement joins TRBV6-1 to TRBJ2-1, with D perhaps TRBD2 (7 bases). Germline loops: CDR1 MNHNS, CDR2 SASEGT. V lost 8 bases, J lost 2 bases, and 16 bases lay in between. This CDR3 is 15 amino acids long.

V gene TRBV25-1 combines with J gene TRBJ2-7; D uncertain. The CDR3 loop spans 14 amino acids. V was trimmed by 6 bases and J by 0 bases, leaving 12 bases between them. CDR1 and CDR2 (germline): MGHDK, SYGVNS. This CDR3 reads CASSAPLTSYEQYF. CDR3 bases: TGTGCCAGCAGCGCTCCCCTAACCTCCTACGAGCAGTACTTC.

CDR3 DNA sequence: TGTGCCAGCAGTTTAATAACGGACAATCAGCCCCAGCATTTT. Its protein product is CASSLITDNQPQHF. The chain carries TRBV28 and TRBJ1-5, with D unresolved. The ends were cut back, 2 bases at V and 3 bases at J, with 8 bases in the middle. The CDR3 has 14 residues. Germline CDR1 MDHEN, CDR2 SYDVKM.

The chain uses TRBV2 and TRBJ2-2; no clear D. The CDR3 has 14 residues. The V and J ends lost 0 bases and 5 bases respectively, with 7 bases between them. CDR1 is SNHLY, CDR2 FYNNEI, per germline. The CDR3: CASSEAPRTGELFF. For the CDR3, the DNA is TGTGCCAGCAGTGAAGCCCCCCGGACCGGGGAGCTGTTTTTT.

The chain couples TRBV5-1 to TRBJ2-7; tentative D call: TRBD1 (5 bases). This CDR3 is 14 amino acids long. Deletions cut 2 bases from V and 1 base from J, with 10 bases between. The germline gives CDR1 SGHRS, CDR2 YFSETQ. The CDR3 reads CASSLLQVSYEQYF. As DNA, the CDR3 is TGCGCCAGCAGCTTATTACAGGTTTCCTACGAGCAGTACTTC.

The CDR3 spells CASSPGTRFTGELFF. CDR3 bases: TGTGCCAGCAGCCCCGGGACTAGGTTCACCGGGGAGCTGTTTTTT. This chain uses TRBV9 with TRBJ2-2; 8 bases agree with TRBD2. Germline V CDR1 and CDR2: SGDLS, YYNGEE. The CDR3 length is 15 residues. J lost 4 bases, V lost 4 bases, and 6 bases had no gene match.

The rearrangement uses TRBV9 and TRBJ1-3, with a tentative D call TRBD1 (5 bases). CDR1 and CDR2 (germline): SGDLS, YYNGEE. Trimming pared 4 bases from V and 8 bases from J, leaving 16 bases between. The CDR3 contains 14 residues. The CDR3 protein is CASSSRQSPDTIYF. The CDR3 nucleotides are TGTGCCAGCAGCTCCCGACAGAGTCCGGACACCATATATTTT.

The V and J genes are TRBV10-3 and TRBJ2-7; D perhaps matches TRBD1 (6 bases). Trimming removed 5 bases from V and 6 bases from J, with 14 bases in between. This CDR3 spans 13 amino acids. Germline CDR1 is ENHRY and CDR2 is SYGVKD. The CDR3 coding sequence is TGTGCCATCAGTAGAGAGTCAGGGGTCGAGCAGTACTTC. Translation gives CAISRESGVEQYF.

The chain's CDR3 is CASSLTSGGITDTQYF. Here the CDR3 DNA reads TGTGCCAGCAGCTTAACTAGCGGGGGCATCACAGATACGCAGTATTTT. The rearrangement uses TRBV5-4 and TRBJ2-3; 11 bases are a match to TRBD2. The CDR3 has 16 residues. Germline V lookup: CDR1 SGHNT, CDR2 YYREEE (reference sequence). The V gene end was trimmed by 2 bases and the J gene end by 2 bases; junction bases not matched to a gene: 4.

The CDR3 loop reads CASSLSAGGGAGTQYF. The CDR3 DNA reads as TGTGCCAGCAGCTTAAGTGCGGGGGGCGGCGCTGGGACCCAGTACTTC. This sequence joins TRBV7-2 and TRBJ2-5; 8 bases are a match to TRBD2. Unmatched junction bases numbered 12, after V lost 2 bases and J lost 7 bases. Per germline, CDR1 SGHTA and CDR2 FQGNSA. This CDR3 spans 16 amino acids.

The chain combines TRBV5-4 with TRBJ1-4, with D unresolved. Germline loops: CDR1 SGHNT, CDR2 YYREEE (reference sequence). The CDR3 sequence is 15 residues long. Trimming pared 2 bases from V and 2 bases from J, leaving 10 bases between. DNA for the CDR3: TGTGCCAGCAGCTTAGTGGGCGCGACTAATGAAAAACTGTTTTTT. Translation: CASSLVGATNEKLFF.

This sequence joins TRBV7-2 and TRBJ1-2, with unresolved D. V dropped 5 bases and J dropped 4 bases, with 17 bases sitting between them. The germline gives CDR1 SGHTA, CDR2 FQGNSA. The CDR3 contains 15 residues. Written as DNA, the CDR3 is TGTGCCAGCAGCCCTGACTCCGGGGTCGTCTATGGCTACACCTTC. The encoded protein is CASSPDSGVVYGYTF.

The chain has TRBV5-6 and TRBJ2-1; D is uncertain. The V gene lost 1 base and the J gene lost 3 bases, with 5 bases spanning the gap. CDR3 size: 13 residues. Germline values: CDR1 SGHDT, CDR2 YYEEEE. The CDR3 DNA follows: TGTGCCAGCAGCTTGAAGTTCTACAATGAGCAGTTCTTC. This translates into CASSLKFYNEQFF.

The chain combines TRBV25-1 with TRBJ2-2; TRBD2 matches at 12 bases. With 3 bases clipped from V and 2 bases from J, the junction kept 4 bases outside the gene matches. The CDR3 spans 17 residues. Germline loops: CDR1 MGHDK, CDR2 SYGVNS. CDR3 bases: TGTGCCAGCAGTGATGGACTAGCGGGGACAAACACCGGGGAGCTGTTTTTT. It specifies CASSDGLAGTNTGELFF.

A single count supports this clone. At the DNA level, this CDR3 is encoded by other sequences in the same sample as well. The chain has TRBV29-1 and TRBJ2-5, with D perhaps matching TRBD2 (6 bases). The germline V and J ends were trimmed by 4 bases and 2 bases, with 8 bases remaining between them. CDR1 and CDR2 (germline): SQVTM, ANQGSEA. The CDR3 runs 12 residues. The CDR3 sequence is CSVVRGQETQYF. The CDR3 DNA reads TGCAGCGTTGTACGGGGGCAAGAGACCCAGTACTTC.

The rearrangement links TRBV30 to TRBJ2-5, with a possible D match to TRBD2 (5 bases). The CDR3 spans 14 residues. The ends were cut back, 1 base at V and 5 bases at J, with 14 bases in the middle. Germline V gene sequence: CDR1 GTSNPN, CDR2 SVGIG (reference sequence). The CDR3 nucleotides are TGTGCCTGGAGTGGGCAGAGGGCTTTCGAGACCCAGTACTTC. It translates to CAWSGQRAFETQYF.

V and J are TRBV10-1 and TRBJ2-3, with D unresolved. The CDR3 has 14 residues. Trimming took off 5 bases at V and 1 base at J, with 10 bases between the two ends. Germline V gene data show CDR1 as WNHNN and CDR2 as SYGVQD (reference sequence). CDR3 protein: CASSPQAGTDTQYF. The CDR3 DNA reads as TGCGCCAGCAGTCCCCAGGCCGGCACAGATACGCAGTATTTT.

V usage is TRBV5-1 and J usage is TRBJ2-5; 8 positions match TRBD2. V was clipped by 0 bases and J by 2 bases; unmatched bases: 6. CDR1 and CDR2 (germline): SGHRS, YFSETQ. The CDR3 has 16 amino acids. CDR3 loop: CASSLDPGTRQETQYF. The DNA of the CDR3 is TGCGCCAGCAGCTTGGATCCCGGGACTAGACAAGAGACCCAGTACTTC.

Regarding this clone: The same CDR3 can be traced to other DNA sequences in this sample. The V gene is TRBV5-1, the J gene TRBJ1-5, with TRBD1 as a possible D gene (5 bases). In germline, CDR1 is SGHRS, CDR2 YFSETQ. V was pared by 4 bases and J by 5 bases, with 10 bases between. This CDR3 has 13 amino acids. CDR3 coding DNA: TGCGCCAGCAGCCGTGACAGTTATCAGCCCCAGCATTTT. This encodes CASSRDSYQPQHF.

The CDR3 spells CASSLAGTGGEQYF. The CDR3 DNA reads as TGTGCCAGCAGCTTGGCTGGGACAGGGGGCGAGCAGTACTTC. The chain couples TRBV11-2 to TRBJ2-7; TRBD1 aligns across 11 bases. Per germline, CDR1 SGHAT and CDR2 FQNNGV. The CDR3 runs to 14 residues. The V segment lost 3 bases and the J segment 6 bases; nucleotides outside the gene matches: 4.

The chain carries TRBV2 and TRBJ2-3, with a tentative D call TRBD2 (6 bases). Looked up from germline, CDR1 is SNHLY and CDR2 is FYNNEI. The CDR3 runs 16 residues. V was clipped by 7 bases and J by 4 bases, with 21 bases between them. CDR3 amino acids: CASTWGKGGGSDTQYF. CDR3 DNA: TGTGCCAGCACCTGGGGGAAGGGCGGAGGGTCAGATACGCAGTATTTT.

The chain links TRBV9 to TRBJ2-1; D gene ambiguous. The CDR3 is 15 residues long. The germline V gene encodes CDR1 SGDLS and CDR2 YYNGEE. V lost 2 bases to trimming and J lost 0 bases, with 9 bases between them. The CDR3 DNA sequence: TGTGCCAGCAGCGTTGACTGGAGCTCCTACAATGAGCAGTTCTTC. Protein product: CASSVDWSSYNEQFF.